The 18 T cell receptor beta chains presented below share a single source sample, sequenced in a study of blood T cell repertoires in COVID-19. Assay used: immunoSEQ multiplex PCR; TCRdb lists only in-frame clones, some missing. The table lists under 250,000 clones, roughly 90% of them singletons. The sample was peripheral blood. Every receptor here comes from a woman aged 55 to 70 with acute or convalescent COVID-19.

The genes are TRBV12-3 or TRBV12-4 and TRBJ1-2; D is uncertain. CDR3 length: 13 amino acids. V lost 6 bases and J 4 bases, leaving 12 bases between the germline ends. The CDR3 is CASSPPGGYGYTF. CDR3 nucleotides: TGTGCCAGCAGCCCGCCCGGTGGCTATGGCTACACCTTC.

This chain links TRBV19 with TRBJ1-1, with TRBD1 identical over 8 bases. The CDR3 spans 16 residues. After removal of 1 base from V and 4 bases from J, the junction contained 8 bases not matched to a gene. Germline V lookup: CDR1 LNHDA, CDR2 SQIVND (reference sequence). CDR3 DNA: TGTGCCAGTAGTATAGGGGGCCAGGGGGCCGGCACTGAAGCTTTCTTT. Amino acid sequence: CASSIGGQGAGTEAFF.

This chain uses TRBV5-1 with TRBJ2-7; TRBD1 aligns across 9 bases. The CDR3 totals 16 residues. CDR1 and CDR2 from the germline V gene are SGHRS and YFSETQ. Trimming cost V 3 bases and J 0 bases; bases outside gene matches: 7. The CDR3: CASSSNDRGGSYEQYF. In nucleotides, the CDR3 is TGCGCCAGCAGCTCGAACGACAGGGGGGGCTCCTACGAGCAGTACTTC.

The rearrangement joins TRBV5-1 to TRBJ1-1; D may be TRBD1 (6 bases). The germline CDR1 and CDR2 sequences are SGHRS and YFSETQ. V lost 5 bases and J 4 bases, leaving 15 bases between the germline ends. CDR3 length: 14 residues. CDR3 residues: CASRTQGPSTEAFF. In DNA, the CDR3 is TGCGCCAGCAGGACACAGGGTCCGAGCACTGAAGCTTTCTTT.

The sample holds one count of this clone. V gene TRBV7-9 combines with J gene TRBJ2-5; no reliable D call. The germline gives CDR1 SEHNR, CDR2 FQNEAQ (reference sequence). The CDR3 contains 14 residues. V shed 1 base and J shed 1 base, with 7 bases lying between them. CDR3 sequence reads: CASSLVSSQETQYF. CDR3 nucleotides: TGTGCCAGCAGCTTAGTTTCCAGCCAAGAGACCCAGTACTTC. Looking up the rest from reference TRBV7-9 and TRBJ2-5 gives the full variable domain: DTGVSQNPRHKITKRGQNVTFRCDPISEHNRLYWYRQTLGQGPEFLTYFQNEAQLEKSRLLSDRFSAERPKGSFSTLEIQRTEQGDSAMYLCASSLVSSQETQYFGPGTRLLVL.

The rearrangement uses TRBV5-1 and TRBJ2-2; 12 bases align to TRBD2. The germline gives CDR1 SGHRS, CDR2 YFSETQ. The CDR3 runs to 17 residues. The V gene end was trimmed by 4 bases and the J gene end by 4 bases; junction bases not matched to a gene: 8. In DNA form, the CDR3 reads TGCGCCAGCAGCCCAAGGTCGACTAGCGGGGGCACCGGGGAGCTGTTTTTT. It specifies CASSPRSTSGGTGELFF.

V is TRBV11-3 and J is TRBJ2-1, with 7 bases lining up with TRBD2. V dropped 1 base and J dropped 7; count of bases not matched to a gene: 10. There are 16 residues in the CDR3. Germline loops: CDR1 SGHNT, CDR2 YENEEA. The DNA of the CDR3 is TGTGCCAGCAGCTTAGGCGGGAGAAGATCAGAAAATGAGCAGTTCTTC. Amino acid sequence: CASSLGGRRSENEQFF.

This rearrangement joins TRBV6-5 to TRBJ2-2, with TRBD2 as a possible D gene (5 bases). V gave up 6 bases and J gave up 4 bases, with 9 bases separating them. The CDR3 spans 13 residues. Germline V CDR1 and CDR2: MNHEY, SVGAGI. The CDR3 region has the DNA TGTGCCAGCAGACTTACTAGCACCGGGGAGCTGTTTTTT. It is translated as CASRLTSTGELFF.

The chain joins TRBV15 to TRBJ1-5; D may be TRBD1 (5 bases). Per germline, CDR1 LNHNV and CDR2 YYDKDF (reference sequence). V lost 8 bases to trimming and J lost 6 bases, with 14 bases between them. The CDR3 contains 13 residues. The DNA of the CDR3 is TGTGCCACCGGCCGGGGGAGTGTTCAGCCCCAGCATTTT. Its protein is CATGRGSVQPQHF.

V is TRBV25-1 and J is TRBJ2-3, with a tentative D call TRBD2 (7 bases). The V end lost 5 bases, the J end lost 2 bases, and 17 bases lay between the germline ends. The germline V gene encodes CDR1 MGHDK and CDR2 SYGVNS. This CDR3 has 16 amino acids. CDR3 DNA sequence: TGTGCCAGCAGTAGATCGGGGGGCGGCTACACAGATACGCAGTATTTT. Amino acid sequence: CASSRSGGGYTDTQYF.

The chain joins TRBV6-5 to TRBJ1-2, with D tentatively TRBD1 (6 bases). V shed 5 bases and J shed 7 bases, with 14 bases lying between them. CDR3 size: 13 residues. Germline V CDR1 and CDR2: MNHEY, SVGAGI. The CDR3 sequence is CASSLPGVGGYTF. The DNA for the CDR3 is TGTGCCAGCAGTCTCCCAGGGGTGGGTGGCTACACCTTC.

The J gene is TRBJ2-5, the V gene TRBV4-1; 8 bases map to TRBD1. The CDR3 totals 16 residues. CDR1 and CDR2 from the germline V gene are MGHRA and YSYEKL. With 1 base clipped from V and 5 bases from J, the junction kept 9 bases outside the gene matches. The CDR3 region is CASSQAWTGLGETQYF. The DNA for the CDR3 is TGCGCCAGCAGCCAAGCCTGGACAGGGCTTGGGGAGACCCAGTACTTC.

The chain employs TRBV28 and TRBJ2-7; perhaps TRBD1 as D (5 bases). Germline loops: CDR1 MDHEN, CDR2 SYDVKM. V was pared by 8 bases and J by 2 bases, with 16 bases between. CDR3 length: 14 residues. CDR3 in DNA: TGTGCCAGCTTTGGCAGGGAAAGGACCTACGAGCAGTACTTC. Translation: CASFGRERTYEQYF.

CDR3 nucleotide sequence: TGTGCCAGCAGCTTAGGCCGAGAGAATCTCCCCTACGAGCAGTACTTC. Translation: CASSLGRENLPYEQYF. The J gene is TRBJ2-7, the V gene TRBV7-2, with D unresolved. The V end was cut by 1 base, the J end by 2 bases, with 15 bases between. There are 16 residues in the CDR3. Looked up from germline, CDR1 is SGHTA and CDR2 is FQGNSA.

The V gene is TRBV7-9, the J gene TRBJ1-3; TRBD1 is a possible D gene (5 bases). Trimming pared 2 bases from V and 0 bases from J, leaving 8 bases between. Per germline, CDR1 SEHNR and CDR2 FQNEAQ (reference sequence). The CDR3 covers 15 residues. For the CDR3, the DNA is TGTGCCAGCAGCTTAAGACAGAGCTCTGGAAACACCATATATTTT. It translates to CASSLRQSSGNTIYF. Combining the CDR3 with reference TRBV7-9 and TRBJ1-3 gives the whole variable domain DTGVSQNPRHKITKRGQNVTFRCDPISEHNRLYWYRQTLGQGPEFLTYFQNEAQLEKSRLLSDRFSAERPKGSFSTLEIQRTEQGDSAMYLCASSLRQSSGNTIYFGEGSWLTVV.

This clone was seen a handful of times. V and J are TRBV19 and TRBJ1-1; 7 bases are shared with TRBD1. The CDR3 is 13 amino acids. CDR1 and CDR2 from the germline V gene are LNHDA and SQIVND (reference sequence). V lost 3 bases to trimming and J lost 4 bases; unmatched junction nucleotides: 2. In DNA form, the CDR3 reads TGTGCCAGTAGTATGGGACAGATCACTGAAGCTTTCTTT. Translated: CASSMGQITEAFF. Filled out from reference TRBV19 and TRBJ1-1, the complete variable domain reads DGGITQSPKYLFRKEGQNVTLSCEQNLNHDAMYWYRQDPGQGLRLIYYSQIVNDFQKGDIAEGYSVSREKKESFPLTVTSAQKNPTAFYLCASSMGQITEAFFGQGTRLTVV.

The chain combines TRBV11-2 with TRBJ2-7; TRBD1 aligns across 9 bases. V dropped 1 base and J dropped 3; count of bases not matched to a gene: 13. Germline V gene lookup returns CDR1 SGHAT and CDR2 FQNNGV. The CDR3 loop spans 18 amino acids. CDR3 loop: CASSLGYNRGLTNYEQYF. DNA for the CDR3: TGTGCCAGCAGCTTAGGGTACAACAGGGGGCTCACTAACTACGAGCAGTACTTC.

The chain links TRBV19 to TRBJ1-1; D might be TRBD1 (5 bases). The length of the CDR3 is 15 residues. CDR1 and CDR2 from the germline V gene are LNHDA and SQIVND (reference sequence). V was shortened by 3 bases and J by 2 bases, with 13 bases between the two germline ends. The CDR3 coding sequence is TGTGCCAGTAGTATCTTGGGTAGGGGCAACACTGAAGCTTTCTTT. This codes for CASSILGRGNTEAFF.